The sequence of this T cell receptor beta chain was determined in a study of blood T cell repertoires in COVID-19. Study-level information: The analysed material was cDNA or gDNA that came from T cells, B-cell-depleted T cells, or PBMCs.

Germline V gene lookup returns CDR1 MNHEY and CDR2 SMNVEV (reference sequence). The CDR3 contains 14 residues. Deletions cut 2 bases from V and 2 bases from J, with 10 bases between. Profiled with immunoSEQ multiplex PCR; TCRdb holds only in-frame clones, not every one. The sample shows about 380,000 clones, approximately 90% of them seen only once. Enrolled through a virtual design, the participants were between roughly 18 and 100 years of age and came from 24 US areas. Clinical history as reported by participants underpinned cohort assignment. Recovery meant two consecutive negative NP/OP PCR tests, professional clearance, or resolved symptoms.

Sequencing used PBMCs or T cells enriched from blood (not recorded which). The chain combines TRBV27 with TRBJ2-7; weak D call: TRBD1 (6 bases). This TCR derives from a woman aged 18 to 35 who had recovered from COVID-19. This CDR3 is CASSLTGNPYEQYF. The CDR3 DNA sequence: TGTGCCAGCAGTTTAACAGGGAACCCCTACGAGCAGTACTTC.